This paragraph covers one T cell receptor beta chain sequence. Its cognate antigen is unknown. RNA in its total form was extracted from whole blood, and T cells were not sorted. TCRdb re-called the 5' RACE reads and gives one entry per CDR3 protein, without DNA. Its table lists approximately 420,000 distinct CDR3 sequences. The data were obtained in a study of monozygotic twins with inflammatory bowel disease. Overall study results and limits: No discrimination was achieved between different T cell subtypes.

This CDR3 is 14 amino acids long. Germline V gene lookup returns CDR1 DFQATT and CDR2 SNEGSKA (reference sequence). The sequencing sample was made of blood. The chain joins TRBV20-1 to TRBJ1-1; the TCRdb D gene call, TRBD1, has no DNA to confirm it. This receptor was taken from a human donor with ulcerative colitis or Crohn's disease, or a healthy co-twin of an affected twin (not recorded which). The CDR3: CSALGDRGNTEAFF.